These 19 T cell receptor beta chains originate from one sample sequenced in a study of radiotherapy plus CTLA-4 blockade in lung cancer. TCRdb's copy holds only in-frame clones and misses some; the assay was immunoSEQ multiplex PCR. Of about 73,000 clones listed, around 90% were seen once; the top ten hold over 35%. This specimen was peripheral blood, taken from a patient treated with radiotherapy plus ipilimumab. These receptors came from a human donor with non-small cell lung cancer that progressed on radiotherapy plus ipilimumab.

The DNA for the CDR3 is TGCGCCAGCACCTCAGGGGGTGTGGGCTATGGCTACACCTTC. Protein: CASTSGGVGYGYTF. The chain carries TRBV23-1 and TRBJ1-2, with 7 bases identical to TRBD1. TRBV23-1 is noted as an ORF with a role that remains uncertain. The CDR3 covers 14 residues. V dropped 7 bases and J dropped 4; count of bases not matched to a gene: 9.

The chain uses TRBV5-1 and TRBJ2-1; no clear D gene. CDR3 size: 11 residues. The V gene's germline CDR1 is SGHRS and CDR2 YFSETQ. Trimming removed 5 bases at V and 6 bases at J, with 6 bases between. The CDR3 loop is CASSWGNEQFF. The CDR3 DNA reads TGCGCCAGCAGTTGGGGCAATGAGCAGTTCTTC.

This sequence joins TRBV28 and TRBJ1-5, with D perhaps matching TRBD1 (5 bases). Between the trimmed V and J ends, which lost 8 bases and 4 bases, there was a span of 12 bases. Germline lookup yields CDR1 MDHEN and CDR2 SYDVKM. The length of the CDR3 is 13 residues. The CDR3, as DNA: TGTGCCAGCTGGGGCAGAACAAATCAGCCCCAGCATTTT. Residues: CASWGRTNQPQHF.

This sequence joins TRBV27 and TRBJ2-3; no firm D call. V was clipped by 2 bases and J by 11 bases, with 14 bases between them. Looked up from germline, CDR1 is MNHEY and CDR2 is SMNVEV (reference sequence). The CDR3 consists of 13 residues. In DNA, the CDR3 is TGTGCCAGCAGTTTACTTCTTCTATCGGAGCAGTATTTT. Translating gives CASSLLLLSEQYF.

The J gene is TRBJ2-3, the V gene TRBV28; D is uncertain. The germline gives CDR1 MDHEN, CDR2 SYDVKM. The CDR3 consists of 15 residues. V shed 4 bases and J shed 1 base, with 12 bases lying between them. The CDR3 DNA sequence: TGTGCCAGCAGTTCCCTCGAAAGGGGCACAGATACGCAGTATTTT. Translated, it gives CASSSLERGTDTQYF. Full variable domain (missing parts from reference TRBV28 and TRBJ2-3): DVKVTQSSRYLVKRTGEKVFLECVQDMDHENMFWYRQDPGLGLRLIYFSYDVKMKEKGDIPEGYSVSREKKERFSLILESASTNQTSMYLCASSSLERGTDTQYFGPGTRLTVL.

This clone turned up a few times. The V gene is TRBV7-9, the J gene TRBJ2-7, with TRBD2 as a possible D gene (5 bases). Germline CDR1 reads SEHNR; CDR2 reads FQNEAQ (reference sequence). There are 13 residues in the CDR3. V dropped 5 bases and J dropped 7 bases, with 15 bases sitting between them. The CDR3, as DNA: TGTGCCAGCAGCCCCGTGGCATCGGGGGAGCAGTACTTC. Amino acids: CASSPVASGEQYF.

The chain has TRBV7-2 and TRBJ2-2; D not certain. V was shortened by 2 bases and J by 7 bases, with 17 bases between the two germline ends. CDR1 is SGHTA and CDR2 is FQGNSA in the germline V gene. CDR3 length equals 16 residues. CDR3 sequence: CASSLLSRPGGGELFF. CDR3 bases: TGTGCCAGCAGCTTATTGTCCAGGCCAGGTGGCGGGGAGCTGTTTTTT.

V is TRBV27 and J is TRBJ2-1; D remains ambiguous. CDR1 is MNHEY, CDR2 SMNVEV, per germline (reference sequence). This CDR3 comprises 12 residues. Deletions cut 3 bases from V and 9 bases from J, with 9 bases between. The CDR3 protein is CASSLAIGEQFF. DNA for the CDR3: TGTGCCAGCAGTTTGGCGATAGGTGAGCAGTTCTTC.

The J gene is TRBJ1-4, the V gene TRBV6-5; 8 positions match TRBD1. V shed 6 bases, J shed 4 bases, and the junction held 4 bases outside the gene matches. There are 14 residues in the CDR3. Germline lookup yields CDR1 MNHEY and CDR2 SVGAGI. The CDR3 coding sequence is TGTGCCAGCAGATTGACAGGGGATAATGAAAAACTGTTTTTT. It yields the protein CASRLTGDNEKLFF.

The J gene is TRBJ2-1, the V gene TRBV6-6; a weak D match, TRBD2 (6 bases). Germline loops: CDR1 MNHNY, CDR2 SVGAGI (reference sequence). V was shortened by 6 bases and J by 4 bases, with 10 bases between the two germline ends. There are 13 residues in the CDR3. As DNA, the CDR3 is TGTGCCAGCAGCCGGGACTCGTACAATGAGCAGTTCTTC. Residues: CASSRDSYNEQFF.

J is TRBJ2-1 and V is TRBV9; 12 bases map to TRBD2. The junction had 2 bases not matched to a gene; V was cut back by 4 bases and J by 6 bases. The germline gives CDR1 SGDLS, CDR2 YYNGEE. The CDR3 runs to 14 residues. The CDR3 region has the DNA TGTGCCAGCAGCTCTAGCGGGAGGGCCAATGAGCAGTTCTTC. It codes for CASSSSGRANEQFF.

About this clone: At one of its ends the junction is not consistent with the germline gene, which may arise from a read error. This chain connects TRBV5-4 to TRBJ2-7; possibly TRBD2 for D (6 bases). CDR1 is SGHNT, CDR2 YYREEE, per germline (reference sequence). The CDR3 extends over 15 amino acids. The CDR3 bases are TGTGCCAGCAGCCGGCCGGGACTGGCCTCCCACGAGCAGTACTTC. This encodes CASSRPGLASHEQYF.

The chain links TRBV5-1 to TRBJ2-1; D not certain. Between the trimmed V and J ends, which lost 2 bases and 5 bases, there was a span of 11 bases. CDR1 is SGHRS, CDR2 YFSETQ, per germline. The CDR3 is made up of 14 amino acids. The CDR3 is CASSFPRIDNEQFF. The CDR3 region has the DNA TGCGCCAGCAGCTTTCCCCGCATCGACAATGAGCAGTTCTTC.

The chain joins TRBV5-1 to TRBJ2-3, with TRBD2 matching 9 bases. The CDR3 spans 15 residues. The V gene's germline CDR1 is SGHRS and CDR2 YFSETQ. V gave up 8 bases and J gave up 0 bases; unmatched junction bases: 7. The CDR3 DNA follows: TGCGCCAGTAGTCTAGCGGGGACTAGCACAGATACGCAGTATTTT. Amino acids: CASSLAGTSTDTQYF.

The CDR3 is CASSDRDGNQPQHF. The CDR3 DNA reads as TGTGCCAGCAGCGACAGGGATGGCAATCAGCCCCAGCATTTT. The chain couples TRBV6-1 to TRBJ1-5; the match to TRBD1 covers 7 bases. The V gene's germline CDR1 is MNHNS and CDR2 SASEGT. V was pared by 6 bases and J by 2 bases, with 4 bases of the junction left unmatched. This CDR3 contains 14 residues.

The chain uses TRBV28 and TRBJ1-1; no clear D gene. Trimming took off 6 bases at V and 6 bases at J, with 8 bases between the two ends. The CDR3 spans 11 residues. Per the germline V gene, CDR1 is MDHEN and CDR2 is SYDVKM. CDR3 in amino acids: CASRGKPEAFF. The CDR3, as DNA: TGTGCCAGCAGAGGGAAACCTGAAGCTTTCTTT.

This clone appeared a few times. The DNA for the CDR3 is TGTGCCTGGAGTAACCCATCGACAGGGTCGAGAAATCAGCCCCAGCATTTT. Its protein is CAWSNPSTGSRNQPQHF. The chain couples TRBV30 to TRBJ1-5; 7 positions match TRBD1. CDR3 size: 17 residues. The J segment lost 4 bases and the V segment lost 2 bases, leaving 14 bases of the junction unmatched. The germline V gene has CDR1 GTSNPN and CDR2 SVGIG (reference sequence).

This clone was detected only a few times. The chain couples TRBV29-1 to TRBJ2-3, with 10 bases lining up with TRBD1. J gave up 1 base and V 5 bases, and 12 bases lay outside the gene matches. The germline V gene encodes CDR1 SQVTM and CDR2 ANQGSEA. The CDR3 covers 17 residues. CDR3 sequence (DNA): TGCAGCGTTTCCCCTTTGCAGGACAGGGGGGGCACAGATACGCAGTATTTT. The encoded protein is CSVSPLQDRGGTDTQYF.

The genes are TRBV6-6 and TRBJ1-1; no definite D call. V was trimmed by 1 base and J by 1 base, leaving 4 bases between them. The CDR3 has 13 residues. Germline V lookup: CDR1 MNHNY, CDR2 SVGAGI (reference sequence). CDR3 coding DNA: TGTGCCAGCAGTTACTTTGCGAACACTGAAGCTTTCTTT. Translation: CASSYFANTEAFF.